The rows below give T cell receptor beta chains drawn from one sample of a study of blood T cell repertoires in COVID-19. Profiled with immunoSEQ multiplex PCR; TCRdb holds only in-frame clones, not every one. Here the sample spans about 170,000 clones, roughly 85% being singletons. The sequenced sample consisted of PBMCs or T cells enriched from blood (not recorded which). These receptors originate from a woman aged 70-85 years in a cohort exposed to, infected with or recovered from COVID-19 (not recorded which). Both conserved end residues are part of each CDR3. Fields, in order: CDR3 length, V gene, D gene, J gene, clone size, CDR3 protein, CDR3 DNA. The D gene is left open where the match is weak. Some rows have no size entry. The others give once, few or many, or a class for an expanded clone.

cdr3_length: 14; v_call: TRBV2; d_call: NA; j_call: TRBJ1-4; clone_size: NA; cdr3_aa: CASGERLGLEKLFF; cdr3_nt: TGTGCCAGCGGGGAGCGGCTAGGTCTTGAAAAACTGTTTTTT
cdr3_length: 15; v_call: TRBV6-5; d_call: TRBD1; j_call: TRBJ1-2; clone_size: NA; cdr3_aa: CAGRRTGGRGRGYTF; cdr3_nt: TGTGCCGGCCGCAGGACAGGGGGCCGCGGTAGGGGCTACACCTTC
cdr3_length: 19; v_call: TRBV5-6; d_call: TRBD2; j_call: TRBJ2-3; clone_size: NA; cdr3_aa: CASSLGRTSGITNTDTQYF; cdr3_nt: TGTGCCAGCAGCCTCGGGCGGACTAGCGGGATAACCAACACAGATACGCAGTATTTT
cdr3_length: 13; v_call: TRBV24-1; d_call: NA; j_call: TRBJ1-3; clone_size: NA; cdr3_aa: CATSALEGDTIYF; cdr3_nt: TGTGCCACCAGTGCCCTAGAGGGGGACACCATATATTTT
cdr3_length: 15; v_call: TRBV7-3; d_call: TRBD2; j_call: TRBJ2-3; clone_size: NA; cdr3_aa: CASSLKAGAVDTQYF; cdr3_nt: TGTGCCAGCAGCTTAAAGGCGGGAGCGGTAGATACGCAGTATTTT
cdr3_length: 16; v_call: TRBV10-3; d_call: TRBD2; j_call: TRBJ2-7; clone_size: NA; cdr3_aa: CAISATSGRASYEQYF; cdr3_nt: TGTGCCATCAGTGCGACTAGCGGGAGGGCCTCCTACGAGCAGTACTTC
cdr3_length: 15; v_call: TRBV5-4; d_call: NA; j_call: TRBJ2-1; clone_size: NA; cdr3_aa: CASSLDFSSYNEQFF; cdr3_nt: TGTGCCAGCAGCTTGGACTTTAGCTCCTACAATGAGCAGTTCTTC
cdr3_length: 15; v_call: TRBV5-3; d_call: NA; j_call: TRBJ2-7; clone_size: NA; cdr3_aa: CARSLDWCLRVREYF; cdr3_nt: TGTGCCAGAAGCTTGGATTGGTGTTTGAGGGTACGAGAGTACTTC
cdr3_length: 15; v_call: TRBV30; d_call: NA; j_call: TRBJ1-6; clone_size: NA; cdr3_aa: CASRETSSYNSPLHF; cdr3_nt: TGTGCCTCGAGAGAAACGAGCTCCTATAATTCACCCCTCCACTTT
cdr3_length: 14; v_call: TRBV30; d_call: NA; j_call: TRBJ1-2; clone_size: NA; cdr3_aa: CALQGGNSNYGYTF; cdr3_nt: TGTGCCTTGCAAGGGGGAAATTCTAACTATGGCTACACCTTC
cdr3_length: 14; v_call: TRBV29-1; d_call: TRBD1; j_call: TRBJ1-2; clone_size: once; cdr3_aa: CSAMPGQGSDGYTF; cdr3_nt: TGCAGCGCCATGCCCGGACAGGGATCCGACGGCTACACCTTC
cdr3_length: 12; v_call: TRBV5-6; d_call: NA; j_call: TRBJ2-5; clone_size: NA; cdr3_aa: CASSYRQETQYF; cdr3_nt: TGTGCCAGCAGCTACAGGCAAGAGACCCAGTACTTC
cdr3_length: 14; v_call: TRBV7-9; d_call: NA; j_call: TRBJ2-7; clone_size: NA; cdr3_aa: CATQEIDRSTEQYF; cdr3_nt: TGTGCCACCCAAGAGATAGACAGGAGCACCGAGCAGTACTTC
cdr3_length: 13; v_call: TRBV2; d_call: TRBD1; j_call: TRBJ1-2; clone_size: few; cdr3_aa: CASSVDRVGGYTF; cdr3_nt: TGTGCCAGCAGCGTGGACAGGGTCGGGGGCTACACCTTC
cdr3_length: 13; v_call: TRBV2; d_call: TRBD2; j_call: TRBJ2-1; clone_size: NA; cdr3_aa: CATAIARGGEQFF; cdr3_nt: TGTGCCACAGCTATAGCGAGGGGAGGGGAGCAGTTCTTC
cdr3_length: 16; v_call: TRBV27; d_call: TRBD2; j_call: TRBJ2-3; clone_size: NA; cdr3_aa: CASSSRLAGYTDTQYF; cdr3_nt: TGTGCCAGCAGTTCCCGACTAGCGGGGTACACAGATACGCAGTATTTT
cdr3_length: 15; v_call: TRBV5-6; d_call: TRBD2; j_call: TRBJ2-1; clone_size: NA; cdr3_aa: CASSRGTSGSFEQFF; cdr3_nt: TGTGCCAGCAGCCGTGGGACTAGCGGGAGTTTCGAGCAGTTCTTC
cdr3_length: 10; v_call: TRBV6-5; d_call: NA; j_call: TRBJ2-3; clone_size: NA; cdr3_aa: CASGRDTQYF; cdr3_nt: TGTGCCAGCGGGAGGGATACGCAGTATTTT
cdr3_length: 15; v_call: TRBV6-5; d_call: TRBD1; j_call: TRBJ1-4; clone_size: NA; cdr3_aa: CASSARGATNEKLFF; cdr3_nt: TGTGCCAGCAGCGCCAGGGGGGCAACTAATGAAAAACTGTTTTTT
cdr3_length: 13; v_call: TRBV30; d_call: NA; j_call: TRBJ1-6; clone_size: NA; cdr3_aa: CAVPSSGDSPLHF; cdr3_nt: TGTGCCGTCCCTTCGTCAGGGGATTCACCCCTCCACTTT
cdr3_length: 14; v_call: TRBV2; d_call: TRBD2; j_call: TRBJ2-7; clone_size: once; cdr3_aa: CASSVGGESYEQYF; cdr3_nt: TGTGCCAGCAGTGTCGGGGGGGAGTCCTACGAGCAGTACTTC
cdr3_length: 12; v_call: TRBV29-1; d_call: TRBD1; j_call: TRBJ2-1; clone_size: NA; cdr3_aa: CSVGTGYNEQFF; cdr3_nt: TGCAGCGTGGGGACAGGGTACAATGAGCAGTTCTTC
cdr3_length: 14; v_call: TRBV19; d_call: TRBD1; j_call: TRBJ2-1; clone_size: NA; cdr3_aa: CASSRQGGTDEQFF; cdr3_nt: TGTGCCAGCTCAAGACAGGGGGGAACGGATGAGCAGTTCTTC
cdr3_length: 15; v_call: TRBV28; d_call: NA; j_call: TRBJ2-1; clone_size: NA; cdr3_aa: CASSLGSGPYNEQFF; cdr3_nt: TGTGCCAGCAGTTTAGGTAGCGGCCCCTACAATGAGCAGTTCTTC
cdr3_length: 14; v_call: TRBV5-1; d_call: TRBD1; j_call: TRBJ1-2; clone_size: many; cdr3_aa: CASSLQGGNYGYTF; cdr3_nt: TGCGCCAGCAGCCTTCAAGGGGGCAACTATGGCTACACCTTC
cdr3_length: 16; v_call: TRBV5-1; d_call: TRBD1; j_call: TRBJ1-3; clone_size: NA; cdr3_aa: CASSLDYRGDLNTIYF; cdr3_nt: TGCGCCAGCAGCTTGGATTACAGGGGGGATTTAAACACCATATATTTT
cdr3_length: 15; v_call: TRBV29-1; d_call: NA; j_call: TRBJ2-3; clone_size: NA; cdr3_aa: CSVVGADGFTDTQYF; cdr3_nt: TGCAGCGTTGTAGGAGCGGATGGGTTCACAGATACGCAGTATTTT
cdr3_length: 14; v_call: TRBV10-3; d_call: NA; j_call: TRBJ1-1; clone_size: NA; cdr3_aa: CATRTVTVNTEAFF; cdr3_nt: TGTGCCACCCGGACAGTTACGGTGAACACTGAAGCTTTCTTT
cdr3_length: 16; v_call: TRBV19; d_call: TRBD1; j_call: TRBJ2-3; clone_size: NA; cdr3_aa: CASTNRWGQGTDTQYF; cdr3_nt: TGTGCCAGTACCAATCGGTGGGGACAGGGAACGGATACGCAGTATTTT
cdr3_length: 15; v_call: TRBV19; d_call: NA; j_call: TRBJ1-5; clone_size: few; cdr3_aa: CASSLRGGGNQPQHF; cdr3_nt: TGTGCCAGTAGCCTCAGGGGTGGAGGCAATCAGCCCCAGCATTTT
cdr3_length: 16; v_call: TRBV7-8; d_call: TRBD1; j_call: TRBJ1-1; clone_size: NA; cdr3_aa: CASSLVSGTGGTEAFF; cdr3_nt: TGTGCCAGCAGCTTAGTCTCCGGGACAGGGGGAACTGAAGCTTTCTTT
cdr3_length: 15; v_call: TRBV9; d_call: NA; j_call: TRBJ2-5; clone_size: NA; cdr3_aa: CASSVAEGFAETQYF; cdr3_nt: TGTGCCAGCAGCGTAGCTGAGGGTTTTGCGGAGACCCAGTACTTC
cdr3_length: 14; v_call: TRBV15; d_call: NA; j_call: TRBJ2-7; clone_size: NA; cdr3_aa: CATSRGTDSYEQYF; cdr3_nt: TGTGCCACCAGCAGAGGGACAGATAGCTACGAGCAGTACTTC
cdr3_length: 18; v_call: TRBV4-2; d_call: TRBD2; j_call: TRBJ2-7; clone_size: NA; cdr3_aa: CASSQGASGTFTGYEQYF; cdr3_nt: TGTGCCAGCAGCCAAGGGGCTAGCGGGACCTTCACGGGGTACGAGCAGTACTTC
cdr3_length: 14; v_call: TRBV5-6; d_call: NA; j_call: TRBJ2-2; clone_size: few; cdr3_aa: CASRNTGNTGELFF; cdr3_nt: TGTGCCAGCAGGAATACAGGGAACACCGGGGAGCTGTTTTTT
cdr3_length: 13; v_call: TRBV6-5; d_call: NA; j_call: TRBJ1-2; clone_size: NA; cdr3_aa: CASSFIQNYGYTF; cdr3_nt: TGTGCCAGCAGTTTTATACAAAACTATGGCTACACCTTC
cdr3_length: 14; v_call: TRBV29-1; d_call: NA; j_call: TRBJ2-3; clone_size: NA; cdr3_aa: CSSEPSPGTDTQYF; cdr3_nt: TGCAGCTCTGAGCCCTCCCCCGGCACAGATACGCAGTATTTT
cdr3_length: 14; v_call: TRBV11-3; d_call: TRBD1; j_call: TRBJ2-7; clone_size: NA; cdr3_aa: CASSSVQGITEQYF; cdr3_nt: TGTGCCAGCAGCTCAGTACAGGGGATCACCGAGCAGTACTTC
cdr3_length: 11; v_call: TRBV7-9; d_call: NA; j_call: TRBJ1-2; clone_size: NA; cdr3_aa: CASSWGDGYTF; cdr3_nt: TGTGCCAGCAGCTGGGGCGATGGCTACACCTTC